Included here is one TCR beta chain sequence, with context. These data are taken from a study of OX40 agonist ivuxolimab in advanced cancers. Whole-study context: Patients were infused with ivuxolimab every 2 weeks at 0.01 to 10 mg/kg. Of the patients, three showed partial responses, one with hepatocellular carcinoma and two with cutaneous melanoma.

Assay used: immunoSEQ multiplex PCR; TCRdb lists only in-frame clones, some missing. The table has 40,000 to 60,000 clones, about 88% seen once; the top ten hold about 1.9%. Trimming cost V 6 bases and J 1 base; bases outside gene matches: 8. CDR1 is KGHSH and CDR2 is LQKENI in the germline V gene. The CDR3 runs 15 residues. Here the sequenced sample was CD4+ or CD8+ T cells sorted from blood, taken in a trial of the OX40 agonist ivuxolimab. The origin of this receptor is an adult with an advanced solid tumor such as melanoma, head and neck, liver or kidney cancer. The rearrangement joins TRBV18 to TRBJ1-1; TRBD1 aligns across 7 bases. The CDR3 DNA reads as TGTGCCAGCTCGGGGGGGACAGTAAGGAACACTGAAGCTTTCTTT. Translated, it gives CASSGGTVRNTEAFF.